This T cell receptor (beta chain) appears in the sequencing data of a study of cytomegalovirus exposure and HLA in healthy donors. General study results and limits: It is likely that the observed cluster of highly shared sequence variants was a sequencing artifact. Later analysis indicated greater clonal expansion among HLA-associated TCR beta chains than among equally common other chains.

After removal of 1 base from V and 4 bases from J, the junction contained 15 bases not matched to a gene. The CDR3 runs to 19 residues. Germline V gene lookup returns CDR1 SEHNR and CDR2 FQNEAQ (reference sequence). 60 Vbeta and 13 Jbeta primers were used in PCR. Produced via immunoSEQ multiplex PCR; TCRdb's table is partial and in-frame only. The sample shows 130,000 to 150,000 clones, roughly three quarters of them seen only once. Comment on this clone: Antigen: not known.

This TCR came from a woman aged 40 to 50 in good health and CMV-seropositive. V usage is TRBV7-9 and J usage is TRBJ2-3; TRBD2 matches 9 bases. The sample consisted of PBMCs. As DNA, the CDR3 is TGTGCCAGCAGCTTAGGGGTCTTTGGCGGGGGGGCCAAGCCAGATACGCAGTATTTT. This sequence encodes CASSLGVFGGGAKPDTQYF.